These T cell receptor beta chains were read from a single sample in a study of early T cells in non-severe SARS-CoV-2 infection. Each CDR3 protein is one row after TCRdb ran MiXCR on the 5' RACE reads. The repertoire holds tens of thousands of distinct CDR3 sequences, with more than 5.5% as singletons. Sequencing was carried out using whole blood. These receptors were obtained from an adult who was a healthcare worker with PCR-confirmed SARS-CoV-2 infection or an uninfected control (not recorded which). The CDR3 runs from the conserved cysteine through the conserved F or W. D genes are given only for firm matches. A row's size may be missing; if present it is once, few, many or a size class.

cdr3_aa cdr3_nt j_call d_call v_call clone_size
CSARPTGLAIHHEQFF TGCAGTGCACGTCCCACGGGACTAGCAATTCACCATGAGCAGTTCTTC TRBJ2-1 TRBD2 TRBV20-1 many
CASSSGVYGYTF TGTGCCAGCAGCTCCGGTGTCTATGGCTACACCTTC TRBJ1-2 . TRBV7-9 many
CSVVSLGTSLHEQYF TGCAGCGTTGTGTCTTTGGGGACTAGCTTACACGAGCAGTACTTC TRBJ2-7 TRBD2 TRBV29-1 many
CASSIGTVNEQYF TGTGCCAGCAGCATCGGGACAGTAAACGAGCAGTACTTC TRBJ2-7 TRBD1 TRBV12-3/TRBV12-4 many
CASSQDRVAGEGIQYF TGTGCCAGCAGCCAAGATCGGGTAGCGGGTGAGGGCATTCAGTACTTC TRBJ2-4 TRBD2 TRBV3-1 .
CASSQEWGYLTGELFF TGCGCCAGCAGCCAAGAGTGGGGATATCTCACCGGGGAGCTGTTTTTT TRBJ2-2 . TRBV4-1 few
CASSEGLAGTNEQFF TGTGCCAGCAGTGAAGGACTAGCGGGGACTAATGAGCAGTTCTTC TRBJ2-1 TRBD2 TRBV6-4 many
CSVGVSGIYNEQFF TGCAGCGTTGGGGTTAGCGGTATCTACAATGAGCAGTTCTTC TRBJ2-1 . TRBV29-1 many
CASSLSGTEYGYTF TGTGCCAGCTCCTTGTCCGGGACGGAGTATGGCTACACCTTC TRBJ1-2 . TRBV7-2 many
CASSYRLAGGLDTQYF TGTGCCAGCAGCTACCGACTAGCGGGAGGTTTGGATACGCAGTATTTT TRBJ2-3 TRBD2 TRBV7-9 many
CASSFDSAYYNEQFF TGCGCCAGCAGCTTTGATAGCGCATACTACAATGAGCAGTTCTTC TRBJ2-1 . TRBV5-1 .
CASSLGSRQTQYF TGTGCCAGCAGCCTGGGGAGCAGGCAGACCCAGTACTTC TRBJ2-5 . TRBV5-6 many
CSVAPVRGSSSYNEQFF TGCAGCGTAGCCCCCGTTCGGGGGTCGAGCTCCTACAATGAGCAGTTCTTC TRBJ2-1 . TRBV29-1 many
CASSQEDRNSPLHF TGCGCCAGCAGCCAAGAGGACAGAAATTCACCCCTCCACTTT TRBJ1-6 . TRBV4-1 many
CASSYWNDPYNEQFF TGTGCCAGCAGTTATTGGAACGACCCCTACAATGAGCAGTTCTTC TRBJ2-1 . TRBV27 few
CSVKQGGQETQYF TGCAGCGTGAAACAGGGAGGGCAAGAGACCCAGTACTTC TRBJ2-5 . TRBV29-1 many
CSAGGYTF TGCAGTGCTGGCGGCTACACCTTC TRBJ1-2 . TRBV20-1 .
CASSPDRLGLFF TGTGCCAGCAGCCCGGACAGGCTAGGACTGTTTTTT TRBJ1-4 TRBD1 TRBV7-9 once
CSARGLQMNTEAFF TGCAGTGCTAGAGGATTACAAATGAACACTGAAGCTTTCTTT TRBJ1-1 . TRBV20-1 many
CASSWEPPSTDTQYF TGTGCCAGCTCCTGGGAGCCCCCGAGCACAGATACGCAGTATTTT TRBJ2-3 . TRBV18 many
CASSPPTGGHAYEQYF TGTGCCAGCAGCCCACCCACAGGGGGCCACGCCTACGAGCAGTACTTC TRBJ2-7 TRBD1 TRBV11-2 many
CASSLVAGGPWYEQFF TGTGCCAGCAGCTTAGTAGCGGGAGGGCCTTGGTATGAGCAGTTCTTC TRBJ2-1 TRBD2 TRBV11-2 many
CASSQETSKQAKNIQYF TGTGCCAGCAGCCAAGAGACATCGAAACAAGCCAAAAACATTCAGTACTTC TRBJ2-4 . TRBV4-2 many
CASSVEGNTGELFF TGTGCCAGCAGCGTAGAGGGGAACACCGGGGAGCTGTTTTTT TRBJ2-2 . TRBV9 many
CASSRGLAGGPTDTQYF TGCGCCAGCAGCCGGGGACTAGCGGGAGGGCCCACAGATACGCAGTATTTT TRBJ2-3 TRBD2 TRBV4-1 many
CASSLGQGRTETQYF TGTGCCAGCAGTTTAGGCCAGGGACGAACGGAGACCCAGTACTTC TRBJ2-5 . TRBV12-3/TRBV12-4 many
CASKSGNEQFF TGTGCCAGCAAGTCGGGCAATGAGCAGTTCTTC TRBJ2-1 . TRBV7-8 many
CASSQGENSPLHF TGTGCCAGCAGCCAAGGAGAAAATTCACCCCTCCACTTT TRBJ1-6 . TRBV7-9 many
CASSILEGNTDTQYF TGTGCCAGTAGTATATTGGAGGGAAACACAGATACGCAGTATTTT TRBJ2-3 . TRBV19 .
CASSYGQDRNQPQHF TGTGCCAGCAGTTACGGCCAAGACAGAAATCAGCCCCAGCATTTT TRBJ1-5 . TRBV6-6 many
CAISPGLYYNEQFF TGTGCCATCAGCCCCGGGCTTTACTACAATGAGCAGTTCTTC TRBJ2-1 . TRBV10-3 many
CASSTGQGDQPQHF TGCGCCAGCAGCACGGGACAGGGGGATCAGCCCCAGCATTTT TRBJ1-5 TRBD1 TRBV5-1 once
CASSDAGGGEQYF TGTGCCAGCAGTGACGCGGGAGGTGGGGAGCAGTACTTC TRBJ2-7 TRBD2 TRBV2 many
CASSYLAGGPAKNIQYF TGTGCCAGCAGTTATTTGGCAGGGGGCCCCGCCAAAAACATTCAGTACTTC TRBJ2-4 TRBD1 TRBV6-6 many
CASSQFNGPYGYTF TGCGCCAGCAGTCAATTCAATGGGCCCTATGGCTACACCTTC TRBJ1-2 . TRBV23-1 many
CASSRGLNNEQFF TGTGCCAGCAGCCGAGGACTGAACAATGAGCAGTTCTTC TRBJ2-1 . TRBV13 .
CASSYFGGRETQYF TGTGCCAGCAGTTACTTCGGGGGGAGGGAGACCCAGTACTTC TRBJ2-5 TRBD2 TRBV6-5 many
CASSLFTGGVQPQHF TGTGCCAGCAGTTTATTCACAGGGGGGGTTCAGCCCCAGCATTTT TRBJ1-5 TRBD1 TRBV27 many
CSASLGQPYEQYF TGCAGTGCTAGCTTAGGACAGCCCTACGAGCAGTACTTC TRBJ2-7 . TRBV20-1 many
CASSTPQGRAEAFF TGTGCCAGCAGTACCCCCCAGGGGAGGGCTGAAGCTTTCTTT TRBJ1-1 . TRBV6-6 many
CSAKGIGTRANEQFF TGCAGCGCTAAAGGTATCGGGACCAGGGCCAATGAGCAGTTCTTC TRBJ2-1 . TRBV29-1 many
CSVDAGRNTEAFF TGCAGCGTTGACGCAGGTAGGAACACTGAAGCTTTCTTT TRBJ1-1 . TRBV29-1 many
CASSLWGSGETQYF TGTGCCAGCAGCTTATGGGGGAGCGGCGAGACCCAGTACTTC TRBJ2-5 . TRBV11-2 many